A selection of T cell receptor beta chains follows, all from one sample in a study of radiation and T cells in renal cell carcinoma. Assay used: immunoSEQ multiplex PCR; TCRdb lists only in-frame clones, some missing. The repertoire holds 94,000 or so clones, with over 75% as singletons. The sample consisted of blood, taken from a patient whose treatment included radiotherapy and nephrectomy. All receptors come from a man in his 60s with renal cell carcinoma. The CDR3 runs from the conserved cysteine through the conserved F or W. The D gene is left open where the match is weak. Clone size is not always given. Where it is, it says once, few, many or a class for expanded clones.

TRBJ2-1 | TRBV4-3 | - | TRBD2 | CASSQDLSSGRYGEQFF | TGCGCCAGCAGCCAAGATCTCTCTAGCGGGAGATACGGCGAGCAGTTCTTC
TRBJ2-5 | TRBV19 | once | - | CASSGGAEETQYF | TGTGCCAGTAGCGGGGGAGCGGAAGAGACCCAGTACTTC
TRBJ2-7 | TRBV6-1 | - | - | CASSARDWGYEQYF | TGTGCCAGCAGTGCCCGGGACTGGGGCTACGAGCAGTACTTC
TRBJ2-3 | TRBV29-1 | few | - | CSATLAVTDTQYF | TGCAGCGCAACTTTGGCGGTTACAGATACGCAGTATTTT
TRBJ2-2 | TRBV2 | - | - | CASSETTGELFF | TGTGCCAGCAGTGAGACGACCGGGGAGCTGTTTTTT
TRBJ1-3 | TRBV18 | once | - | CASSLSGSSGNTIYF | TGTGCCAGCTCTCTGTCAGGGAGCTCTGGAAACACCATATATTTT
TRBJ2-7 | TRBV9 | - | - | CASSVEGTQGDEQYF | TGTGCCAGCAGCGTAGAAGGGACCCAAGGGGACGAGCAGTACTTC
TRBJ1-4 | TRBV7-9 | - | - | CASTSQGGKLFF | TGTGCCAGCACTTCACAGGGTGGAAAACTGTTTTTT
TRBJ2-1 | TRBV5-1 | - | TRBD1 | CASSAGTEYNEQFF | TGCGCCAGCAGCGCCGGGACAGAATACAATGAGCAGTTCTTC
TRBJ1-2 | TRBV7-2 | - | - | CASSSLTGEVVGYTF | TGTGCCAGCAGCTCCCTGACTGGGGAGGTGGTTGGCTACACCTTC
TRBJ2-5 | TRBV6-6 | - | - | CASSYPQGRETQYF | TGTGCCAGCAGTTACCCTCAGGGTAGAGAGACCCAGTACTTC
TRBJ2-1 | TRBV5-8 | - | TRBD2 | CASSSRGAGGNEQFF | TGTGCCAGCAGCTCCCGAGGAGCGGGAGGCAATGAGCAGTTCTTC
TRBJ2-5 | TRBV5-6 | - | - | CASSFGGAGETQYF | TGTGCCAGCAGCTTTGGGGGCGCTGGGGAGACCCAGTACTTC
TRBJ2-2 | TRBV30 | - | - | CAWSPAGGLIAGELFF | TGTGCCTGGAGTCCGGCCGGGGGGCTTATCGCCGGGGAGCTGTTTTTT
TRBJ2-5 | TRBV29-1 | - | - | CSVAQETQYF | TGCAGCGTTGCCCAGGAGACCCAGTACTTC
TRBJ1-5 | TRBV28 | few | - | CASSWGRADGQPQHF | TGTGCCAGCAGTTGGGGCCGGGCAGACGGTCAGCCCCAGCATTTT
TRBJ1-1 | TRBV19 | - | - | CASSMSTFMNTEAFF | TGTGCCAGTAGTATGAGTACTTTCATGAACACTGAAGCTTTCTTT
TRBJ2-5 | TRBV7-2 | - | TRBD2 | CASSRTLAGRRETQYF | TGTGCCAGCAGCCGCACGCTAGCGGGACGTAGAGAGACCCAGTACTTC
TRBJ1-3 | TRBV5-1 | - | - | CASSLSGNTIYF | TGCGCCAGCAGCTTGTCCGGAAACACCATATATTTT
TRBJ2-5 | TRBV19 | - | - | CASSLRQEIQETQYF | TGTGCCAGTAGTCTCCGACAGGAGATCCAAGAGACCCAGTACTTC
TRBJ2-1 | TRBV7-3 | once | TRBD2 | CASSSGTSGSREQFF | TGTGCCAGCAGCTCCGGGACTAGCGGGAGCCGGGAGCAGTTCTTC
TRBJ1-1 | TRBV2 | - | - | CASSPTAALTEAFF | TGTGCCAGCAGCCCTACGGCCGCGCTCACTGAAGCTTTCTTT